The entry below describes one T cell receptor beta chain. The antigen is not known. The data were produced by immunoSEQ multiplex PCR, yet TCRdb's version contains in-frame clones alone and is incomplete. The table shows over 85,000 clones, with approximately 88% occurring only once. The CDR3 loop spans 14 amino acids. Trimming removed 1 base at V and 2 bases at J, with 11 bases between. Per the germline V gene, CDR1 is GTSNPN and CDR2 is SVGIG (reference sequence). This sample stems from a study of cytomegalovirus exposure and HLA in healthy donors. General study results and limits: First-cohort TCR clusters tended to co-occur in the 95 to 150 validation repertoires, a later analysis found. Usually a TCR sequence was rare, but some public TCRs were found in many donors. Associated with cytomegalovirus, according to the listing, were 150 to 200 TCR beta chains.

The rearrangement uses TRBV30 and TRBJ1-1; D unresolved. This receptor was taken from a woman aged 18-35 years in good health and CMV-seropositive. The sequenced sample was PBMCs. The CDR3 is CAWSGPIGNTEAFF. The DNA of the CDR3 is TGTGCCTGGAGTGGCCCCATCGGTAACACTGAAGCTTTCTTT.